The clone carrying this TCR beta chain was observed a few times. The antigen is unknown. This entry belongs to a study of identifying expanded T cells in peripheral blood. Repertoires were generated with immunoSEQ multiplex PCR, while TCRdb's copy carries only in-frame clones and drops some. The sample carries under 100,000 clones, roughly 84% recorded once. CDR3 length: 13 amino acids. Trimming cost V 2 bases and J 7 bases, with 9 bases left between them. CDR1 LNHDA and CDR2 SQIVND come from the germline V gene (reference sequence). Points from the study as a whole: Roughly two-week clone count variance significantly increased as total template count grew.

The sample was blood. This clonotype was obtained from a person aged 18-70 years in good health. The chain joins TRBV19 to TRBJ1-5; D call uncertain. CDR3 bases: TGTGCCAGTAGTATAAACTCTGGGCAGCCCCAGCATTTT. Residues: CASSINSGQPQHF. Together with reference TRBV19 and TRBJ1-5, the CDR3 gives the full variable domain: DGGITQSPKYLFRKEGQNVTLSCEQNLNHDAMYWYRQDPGQGLRLIYYSQIVNDFQKGDIAEGYSVSREKKESFPLTVTSAQKNPTAFYLCASSINSGQPQHFGDGTRLSIL.